The 5 T cell receptor beta chains below come from one sample, sequenced in a study of T cell responses to AZD1222 COVID-19 vaccine (dated by TCRdb to 2020 to 2022). The time point label of this sample denotes: about 28 days (+/-7) after the second vaccine dose. The method was the immunoSEQ multiplex PCR assay. TCRdb stores this immuneACCESS table with in-frame sequences only. Part of the clones is absent; in the studies checked, under half of the shortfall reflects unresolved V genes, and no reason is known for the rest. Here the sample has around 20,000 clones; roughly 79% occur a single time. Roughly 23% of the sample rests with the top ten. Material: peripheral blood, obtained 28 days after the second AZD1222 dose. The source is an adult who received the AZD1222 COVID-19 vaccine.

CDR3 sequence: CASSSASSGNTIYF. The CDR3 DNA sequence: TGTGCCAGCAGCTCGGCCAGTTCTGGAAACACCATATATTTT. This chain links TRBV11-2 with TRBJ1-3; D gene uncertain. Germline CDR1 and CDR2: SGHAT and FQNNGV. The CDR3 has 14 amino acids. V dropped 4 bases and J dropped 1 base, with 8 bases sitting between them.

The chain joins TRBV20-1 to TRBJ1-3; D is undetermined. Germline assignment: CDR1 DFQATT and CDR2 SNEGSKA (reference sequence). V was cut by 3 bases and J by 3 bases, with 12 bases left in between. This CDR3 comprises 14 residues. The CDR3 bases are TGCAGTGCTAGTGCGGGGTCGAGTGGAAACACCATATATTTT. It translates to CSASAGSSGNTIYF.

V and J are TRBV5-4 and TRBJ2-1; D ambiguous. V was pared by 0 bases and J by 3 bases, with 4 bases between. The length of the CDR3 is 13 residues. Germline V lookup: CDR1 SGHNT, CDR2 YYREEE (reference sequence). For the CDR3, the DNA is TGTGCCAGCAGCTTGGACAGCTACAATGAGCAGTTCTTC. It is translated as CASSLDSYNEQFF.

The chain links TRBV7-2 to TRBJ1-6, with D perhaps TRBD1 (5 bases). V was pared by 2 bases and J by 5 bases, with 13 bases between. Germline lookup yields CDR1 SGHTA and CDR2 FQGNSA. This CDR3 contains 16 residues. The CDR3 is CASSLRQPRDNSPLHF. Written as DNA, the CDR3 is TGTGCCAGCAGCTTACGACAGCCTCGAGATAATTCACCCCTCCACTTT.

The chain couples TRBV4-1 to TRBJ2-7; no clear D gene. V lost 2 bases and J 0 bases, leaving 17 bases between the germline ends. The germline CDR1 and CDR2 sequences are MGHRA and YSYEKL. CDR3 size: 17 residues. The CDR3 bases are TGCGCCAGCAGCCAATCGCAAGTCGGCGGCACCTCCTACGAGCAGTACTTC. Translating it yields CASSQSQVGGTSYEQYF.